This is a list of T cell receptor beta chains from one sample in a study of blood T cell repertoires in COVID-19. Method: immunoSEQ multiplex PCR; TCRdb's copy keeps in-frame clones and lacks some. The sample shows some 190,000 clones, about 85% of them seen only once. The sequenced material came from PBMCs or T cells enriched from blood (not recorded which). All receptors come from a woman aged 40 to 55 in a cohort exposed to, infected with or recovered from COVID-19 (not recorded which). Both conserved end residues are part of each CDR3. Each record gives: J gene, clone size, V gene, D gene, CDR3 protein, CDR3 DNA. A D gene is named only where the DNA matches it firmly. Expanded clones get a size class; other rows say once, few or many, or leave the size out.

>TRBJ1-1|-|TRBV13|-
CASSPRRQLTEAFF
TGTGCCAGCAGCCCTCGACGACAGCTCACTGAAGCTTTCTTT
>TRBJ1-5|-|TRBV19|-
CASSRIRDTDQPQHF
TGTGCCAGTAGTCGAATCCGGGACACTGATCAGCCCCAGCATTTT
>TRBJ2-3|-|TRBV6-5|-
CASSYSRGTDTQYF
TGTGCCAGCAGTTACTCGAGAGGGACAGATACGCAGTATTTT
>TRBJ2-1|-|TRBV24-1|-
CAAGGGTAASYNEQFF
TGTGCCGCCGGGGGGGGGACAGCCGCCTCCTACAATGAGCAGTTCTTC
>TRBJ2-3|once|TRBV3-1/TRBV3-2|-
CASSLIGGRGTDTQYF
TGTGCCAGCAGCCTAATCGGGGGGCGGGGCACAGATACGCAGTATTTT
>TRBJ2-1|-|TRBV6-2/TRBV6-3|TRBD2
CASSYGVAGAYEQFF
TGTGCCAGCAGTTACGGGGTAGCGGGAGCCTATGAGCAGTTCTTC
>TRBJ2-3|-|TRBV9|-
CASSVAGTSTDTQYF
TGTGCCAGCAGCGTAGCGGGGACTAGCACAGATACGCAGTATTTT
>TRBJ2-1|-|TRBV11-3|TRBD2
CASSHFEREVLNEQFF
TGTGCCAGCAGCCACTTTGAGCGGGAGGTCTTGAATGAGCAGTTCTTC
>TRBJ1-5|-|TRBV19|-
CASSGQLNQPQHF
TGTGCCAGTAGCGGACAGCTCAATCAGCCCCAGCATTTT
>TRBJ1-6|-|TRBV4-1|-
CASSQDARARSYNSPLHF
TGCGCCAGCAGCCAAGACGCGAGGGCTCGCTCCTATAATTCACCCCTCCACTTT
>TRBJ2-5|-|TRBV5-1|-
CASSFRGTQYF
TGCGCCAGCAGCTTTAGAGGGACCCAGTACTTC
>TRBJ1-4|once|TRBV28|-
CASSSPRRNEKLFF
TGTGCCAGCAGTTCGCCCCGGAGGAACGAAAAACTGTTTTTT
>TRBJ2-7|-|TRBV6-2/TRBV6-3|TRBD2
CASSYRLAGRYEQYF
TGTGCCAGCAGCTATCGACTAGCGGGCCGCTACGAGCAGTACTTC
>TRBJ1-1|-|TRBV2|TRBD1
CASSDRDRGRRDTEAFF
TGTGCCAGCAGCGACCGGGACAGGGGGCGAAGGGATACTGAAGCTTTCTTT
>TRBJ2-7|-|TRBV27|TRBD2
CASSLRAGGSYEQYF
TGTGCCAGCAGTCTACGAGCCGGGGGGAGCTACGAGCAGTACTTC
>TRBJ2-4|-|TRBV28|-
CASRLNSLGKNIQYF
TGTGCCAGCAGGCTGAATAGCTTGGGCAAAAACATTCAGTACTTC
>TRBJ1-2|-|TRBV27|-
CASSLDYRYYGYTF
TGTGCCAGCAGTTTAGATTACAGATACTATGGCTACACCTTC
>TRBJ2-7|-|TRBV11-2|TRBD2
CASSLGASGMFIEQYF
TGTGCCAGCAGCTTAGGTGCTAGCGGGATGTTTATCGAGCAGTACTTC
>TRBJ2-2|-|TRBV19|TRBD1
CASSQATGAGELFF
TGTGCCAGTAGCCAAGCCACAGGGGCCGGGGAGCTGTTTTTT
>TRBJ2-7|-|TRBV5-1|TRBD1
CASSLRTIDRGAGGEQYF
TGCGCCAGCAGCTTGAGAACCATCGACAGGGGGGCAGGAGGCGAGCAGTACTTC
>TRBJ2-7|-|TRBV5-4|TRBD1
CASSLGQGALEQYF
TGTGCCAGCAGCTTGGGACAGGGGGCGCTTGAGCAGTACTTC
>TRBJ2-3|-|TRBV2|TRBD2
CASRSSGGADTQYF
TGTGCCAGCAGAAGTAGCGGGGGGGCAGATACGCAGTATTTT
>TRBJ2-7|once|TRBV9|-
CASSPGEGGRSPIYEQYF
TGTGCCAGCAGCCCGGGCGAGGGGGGGCGATCCCCCATATACGAGCAGTACTTC
>TRBJ2-7|-|TRBV7-8|TRBD2
CASSPGLAGGINEQYF
TGTGCCAGCAGCCCTGGACTAGCGGGGGGAATCAACGAGCAGTACTTC
>TRBJ2-1|-|TRBV5-1|-
CASSLSTELSYNEQFF
TGCGCCAGCAGCCTCTCGACAGAACTCTCCTACAATGAGCAGTTCTTC
>TRBJ2-5|-|TRBV5-1|-
CASSFGQAEGTQYF
TGCGCCAGCAGCTTTGGACAGGCGGAGGGGACCCAGTACTTC
>TRBJ1-5|-|TRBV21-1|-
CASSKKGDGGQSGNQPQHF
TGTGCCAGCAGCAAAAAAGGGGACGGGGGGCAGAGCGGCAATCAGCCCCAGCATTTT
>TRBJ2-7|-|TRBV7-2|-
CASSQNAGEQYF
TGTGCCAGCAGCCAAAACGCCGGGGAGCAGTACTTC
>TRBJ1-4|few|TRBV6-5|TRBD1
CASWDSRNEKLFF
TGTGCCAGCTGGGACAGTAGAAATGAAAAACTGTTTTTT